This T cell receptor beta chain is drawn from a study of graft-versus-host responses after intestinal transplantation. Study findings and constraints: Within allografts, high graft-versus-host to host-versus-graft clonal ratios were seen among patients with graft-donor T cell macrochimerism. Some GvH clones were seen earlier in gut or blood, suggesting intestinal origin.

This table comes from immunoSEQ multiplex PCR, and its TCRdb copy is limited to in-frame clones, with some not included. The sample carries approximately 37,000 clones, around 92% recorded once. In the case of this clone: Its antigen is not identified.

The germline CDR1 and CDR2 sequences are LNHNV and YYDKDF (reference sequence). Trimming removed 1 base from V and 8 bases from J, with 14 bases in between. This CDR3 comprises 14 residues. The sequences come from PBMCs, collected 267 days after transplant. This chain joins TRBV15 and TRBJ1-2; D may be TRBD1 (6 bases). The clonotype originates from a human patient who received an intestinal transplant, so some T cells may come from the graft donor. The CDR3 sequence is CATSRGDNPGGYTF. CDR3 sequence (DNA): TGTGCCACCAGCAGAGGGGACAACCCCGGGGGCTACACCTTC.